The 3 T cell receptor beta chains listed next were all sequenced from one sample in a study of T cell responses to AZD1222 COVID-19 vaccine. The method was immunoSEQ multiplex PCR; TCRdb's version includes in-frame clones alone and lacks a portion of them. The top ten hold approximately 40% of the sample, which has about 110,000 clones, 89% seen once. The source was peripheral blood, collected 28 days after the second AZD1222 dose. These receptors all come from an adult who received the AZD1222 COVID-19 vaccine.

This sequence joins TRBV29-1 and TRBJ2-2; the D is unclear. Germline loops: CDR1 SQVTM, CDR2 ANQGSEA. Trimming cost V 7 bases and J 4 bases, with 13 bases left between them. The CDR3 length is 13 residues. This CDR3 reads CSADLTGTGELFF. The CDR3 DNA is TGCAGCGCTGACCTAACTGGCACCGGGGAGCTGTTTTTT.

V usage is TRBV28 and J usage is TRBJ2-4; TRBD1 is a possible D gene (6 bases). V lost 7 bases to trimming and J lost 3 bases, with 16 bases between them. The CDR3 is made up of 15 amino acids. The germline gives CDR1 MDHEN, CDR2 SYDVKM. The CDR3 loop is CASISQGTGKNIQYF. CDR3 sequence (DNA): TGTGCCAGCATCTCCCAGGGGACGGGCAAAAACATTCAGTACTTC.

The rearrangement uses TRBV7-8 and TRBJ2-7; the match to TRBD1 covers 7 bases. With 5 bases clipped from V and 3 bases from J, the junction kept 13 bases outside the gene matches. Per the germline V gene, CDR1 is SGHVS and CDR2 is FQNEAQ. The CDR3 extends over 16 amino acids. This CDR3 reads CASSLTSRGWLYEQYF. CDR3 nucleotide sequence: TGTGCCAGCAGCCTTACATCCAGGGGGTGGCTCTACGAGCAGTACTTC.